Following are 21 T cell receptor beta chains from one sample sequenced in a study of T cell responses to AZD1222 COVID-19 vaccine. Produced via immunoSEQ multiplex PCR; TCRdb's table is partial and in-frame only. The sample holds approximately 220,000 clones, approximately 94% seen once. Source: peripheral blood, taken on day 0 of MenACWY control vaccination. These receptors all stem from an adult in good health.

The V and J genes are TRBV5-1 and TRBJ2-3; D not resolved. CDR3 length: 14 amino acids. Germline CDR1 is SGHRS and CDR2 is YFSETQ. Trimming left V 3 bases short and J 0 bases short, with 8 bases between. CDR3: CASSSQDSTDTQYF. The CDR3 DNA reads TGCGCCAGCAGCTCCCAGGACAGCACAGATACGCAGTATTTT.

The chain uses TRBV7-6 and TRBJ1-3, with unresolved D. The germline V gene encodes CDR1 SGHVS and CDR2 FNYEAQ. The V and J ends lost 2 bases and 1 base respectively, with 12 bases between them. The CDR3 covers 16 residues. The DNA for the CDR3 is TGTGCCAGCAGCTTACCTCAATCGGAGTCTGGAAACACCATATATTTT. This codes for CASSLPQSESGNTIYF.

The V and J genes are TRBV12-3 or TRBV12-4 and TRBJ1-5; D remains ambiguous. The CDR3 runs to 13 residues. Trimming left V 3 bases short and J 3 bases short, with 6 bases between. The CDR3 DNA reads as TGTGCCAGCAGTTTCCAGCTCAATCAGCCCCAGCATTTT. This sequence encodes CASSFQLNQPQHF.

The sample holds a few counts of this clone. The chain recombines TRBV4-2 with TRBJ1-1; 10 positions match TRBD1. The trim removed 1 base at V and 3 bases at J, leaving 8 bases unmatched. The length of the CDR3 is 17 residues. CDR1 and CDR2 from the germline V gene are LGHNA and YNFKEQ. In DNA, the CDR3 is TGTGCCAGCAGCCAAGGTGGGACAGGGGCAGGGTACACTGAAGCTTTCTTT. The encoded protein is CASSQGGTGAGYTEAFF.

The chain carries TRBV7-9 and TRBJ2-7; 10 positions agree with TRBD2. From germline, CDR1 is SEHNR and CDR2 FQNEAQ (reference sequence). With V trimmed by 3 bases and J by 3 bases, 2 bases remained unmatched. The CDR3 has 14 amino acids. CDR3 in DNA: TGTGCCAGCAGCTTCAGCGGGGGGGGCTACGAGCAGTACTTC. It encodes CASSFSGGGYEQYF.

The chain uses TRBV7-2 and TRBJ2-4; TRBD2 matches 7 bases. The CDR3 is 14 residues long. Germline assignment: CDR1 SGHTA and CDR2 FQGNSA. Trimming cost V 5 bases and J 8 bases; bases outside gene matches: 9. CDR3: CASSLLGGTDIQYF. In DNA, the CDR3 is TGTGCCAGCAGCCTCCTGGGGGGGACGGACATTCAGTACTTC.

The J gene is TRBJ1-2, the V gene TRBV30, with D unclear. Between the trimmed V and J ends, which lost 5 bases and 4 bases, there was a span of 11 bases. Germline V gives CDR1 GTSNPN, CDR2 SVGIG (reference sequence). The CDR3 is 12 amino acids. CDR3 nucleotides: TGTGCCTGGGGACCGTTGTCCTATGGCTACACCTTC. Amino acid sequence: CAWGPLSYGYTF. The full variable domain, its missing parts supplied by reference TRBV30 and TRBJ1-2, is SQTIHQWPATLVQPVGSPLSLECTVEGTSNPNLYWYRQAAGRGLQLLFYSVGIGQISSEVPQNLSASRPQDRQFILSSKKLLLSDSGFYLCAWGPLSYGYTFGSGTRLTVV.

The chain has TRBV4-1 and TRBJ2-7; D unclear. The germline V gene encodes CDR1 MGHRA and CDR2 YSYEKL. The CDR3 sequence is 15 residues long. V was shortened by 3 bases and J by 0 bases, with 12 bases between the two germline ends. The CDR3 DNA is TGCGCCAGCAGCCATCCCGGGTCTTCCTCCTACGAGCAGTACTTC. Translation gives CASSHPGSSSYEQYF.

The chain recombines TRBV5-4 with TRBJ2-1; 10 bases agree with TRBD1. Germline lookup yields CDR1 SGHNT and CDR2 YYREEE (reference sequence). The CDR3 has 15 amino acids. Unmatched junction bases numbered 10, after V lost 4 bases and J lost 9 bases. The CDR3 here is CASSLTATGGGEQFF. DNA of the CDR3: TGTGCCAGCAGCCTGACGGCGACAGGGGGCGGTGAGCAGTTCTTC.

V and J are TRBV6-5 and TRBJ2-3; D is perhaps TRBD1 (6 bases). The CDR3 totals 13 residues. V was clipped by 8 bases and J by 3 bases, with 12 bases between them. Germline V gives CDR1 MNHEY, CDR2 SVGAGI. The CDR3 nucleotides are TGTGCCAGCGGCTTTAGGGGGACAGATACGCAGTATTTT. Translation: CASGFRGTDTQYF.

The chain links TRBV28 to TRBJ1-2, with D tentatively TRBD1 (5 bases). There are 13 residues in the CDR3. Germline V gives CDR1 MDHEN, CDR2 SYDVKM. Trimming pared 3 bases from V and 2 bases from J, leaving 7 bases between. The CDR3 sequence is CASSLRQNYGYTF. CDR3 nucleotide sequence: TGTGCCAGCAGTTTGCGACAGAACTATGGCTACACCTTC.

The chain combines TRBV9 with TRBJ1-6; D remains ambiguous. Trimming took 3 bases from V and 4 from J, leaving 11 bases between them. The CDR3 has 15 amino acids. Germline CDR1 SGDLS, CDR2 YYNGEE. CDR3 residues: CASSASDTYNSPLHF. CDR3 in DNA: TGTGCCAGCAGCGCGAGTGATACTTATAATTCACCCCTCCACTTT. The entire variable domain, with the rest obtained from reference TRBV9 and TRBJ1-6, is as follows: DSGVTQTPKHLITATGQRVTLRCSPRSGDLSVYWYQQSLDQGLQFLIQYYNGEERAKGNILERFSAQQFPDLHSELNLSSLELGDSALYFCASSASDTYNSPLHFGNGTRLTVT.

The chain has TRBV7-9 and TRBJ1-1; D gene uncertain. The germline V gene encodes CDR1 SEHNR and CDR2 FQNEAQ (reference sequence). The V and J ends lost 1 base and 3 bases respectively, with 6 bases between them. This CDR3 is built from 13 residues. The CDR3 region has the DNA TGTGCCAGCAGCTTAGGGGAGGACACTGAAGCTTTCTTT. Protein: CASSLGEDTEAFF.

The table lists this clone with a few counts. The chain combines TRBV5-1 with TRBJ1-1; 9 bases are shared with TRBD1. V lost 7 bases, J lost 0 bases, and 4 bases stayed unmatched. Germline-derived CDR1 and CDR2 are SGHRS and YFSETQ. The CDR3 length is 14 residues. This CDR3 reads CASGTGSMNTEAFF. CDR3 nucleotides: TGCGCCAGCGGGACAGGGAGCATGAACACTGAAGCTTTCTTT.

This chain links TRBV30 with TRBJ1-6, with TRBD1 as a possible D gene (5 bases). The CDR3 is made up of 16 amino acids. The V gene lost 0 bases and the J gene lost 6 bases, with 15 bases spanning the gap. The germline CDR1 and CDR2 sequences are GTSNPN and SVGIG (reference sequence). The CDR3 reads CAWSVGWQGTNSPLHF. The CDR3 nucleotides read TGTGCCTGGAGTGTAGGGTGGCAGGGCACTAATTCACCCCTCCACTTT.

Remarks on this clone: At one boundary the junction diverges from the germline segment, which might be a read error. V gene TRBV5-4 combines with J gene TRBJ1-1, with unresolved D. The CDR3 extends over 13 amino acids. Germline V CDR1 and CDR2: SGHNT, YYREEE (reference sequence). CDR3 region: CASSLSPNTEAFF. The CDR3 coding sequence is TGTGCCAGTAGCTTGAGCCCGAACACTGAAGCTTTCTTT.

This chain connects TRBV29-1 to TRBJ2-7; possible D gene TRBD1, 6 bases. Germline loops: CDR1 SQVTM, CDR2 ANQGSEA. This CDR3 contains 14 residues. The ends were cut back, 7 bases at V and 6 bases at J, with 22 bases in the middle. Here the CDR3 DNA reads TGCAGCGGACGAAACCAACTACAGGGTGGCGAGCAGTACTTC. Residues: CSGRNQLQGGEQYF.

This chain uses TRBV5-8 with TRBJ1-1, with 7 bases lining up with TRBD1. J gave up 1 base and V 1 base, and 10 bases lay outside the gene matches. Germline lookup yields CDR1 SGHTS and CDR2 YDEGEE. CDR3 length equals 17 residues. The CDR3 DNA reads TGTGCCAGCAGCTTGTGGAGGGACAGCGTGGGGAACACTGAAGCTTTCTTT. Amino acid sequence: CASSLWRDSVGNTEAFF.

The chain has TRBV5-1 and TRBJ2-2; D remains unclear. Germline CDR1 is SGHRS and CDR2 is YFSETQ. The CDR3 runs to 18 residues. The V and J ends lost 0 bases and 0 bases respectively, with 15 bases between them. CDR3 DNA sequence: TGCGCCAGCAGCTTGGCCCTTCCCCCGGGCTCGAACACCGGGGAGCTGTTTTTT. Its protein product is CASSLALPPGSNTGELFF.

The V call is TRBV7-2, the J call TRBJ2-5; maybe TRBD2 (6 bases). The germline V and J ends were trimmed by 2 bases and 2 bases, with 21 bases remaining between them. The CDR3 has 18 residues. Germline V gene sequence: CDR1 SGHTA, CDR2 FQGNSA. The CDR3 reads CASSLLGTAGFSQETQYF. Written as DNA, the CDR3 is TGTGCCAGCAGCTTATTAGGTACCGCGGGGTTTTCGCAAGAGACCCAGTACTTC.

A remark on this clone: Other DNA sequences from this sample encode an identical CDR3 as well. V usage is TRBV2 and J usage is TRBJ1-1; D is unclear. CDR1 and CDR2 from the germline V gene are SNHLY and FYNNEI. Deletions cut 3 bases from V and 2 bases from J, with 7 bases between. The CDR3 is 13 amino acids. The CDR3 region has the DNA TGTGCCAGCAGTGAGGAGGTTAACACTGAAGCTTTCTTT. Translated: CASSEEVNTEAFF.